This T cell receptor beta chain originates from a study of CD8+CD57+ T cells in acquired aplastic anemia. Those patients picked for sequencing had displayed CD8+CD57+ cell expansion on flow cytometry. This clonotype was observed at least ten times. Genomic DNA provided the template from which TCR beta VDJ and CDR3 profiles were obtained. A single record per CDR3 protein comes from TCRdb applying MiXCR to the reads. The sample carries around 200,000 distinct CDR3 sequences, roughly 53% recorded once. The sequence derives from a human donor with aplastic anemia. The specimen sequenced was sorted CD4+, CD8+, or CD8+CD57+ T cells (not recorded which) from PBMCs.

The CDR3 region is CASRTGQGLYGYTF. The CDR3 bases are TGTGCCAGTAGGACCGGGCAGGGCCTTTATGGCTACACCTTC. The chain carries TRBV19 and TRBJ1-2; tentative D call: TRBD1 (5 bases). Germline CDR1 is LNHDA and CDR2 is SQIVND (reference sequence). CDR3 length: 14 residues. The V end lost 6 bases, the J end lost 5 bases, and 16 bases lay between the germline ends.